This entry is about one T cell receptor beta chain. What it binds is unknown. These data belong to a study of blood T cells in healthy people across ages. With a J-beta primer mix and a sample-barcoded 5' primer, a second PCR ran about 7 to 12 cycles. Each CDR3 protein is one row after TCRdb ran MiXCR on the 5' RACE reads. The table has approximately 600,000 distinct CDR3 sequences, 58% seen once. The CDR3 is 12 amino acids. Trimming left V 10 bases short and J 7 bases short, with 14 bases between. Germline lookup yields CDR1 MNHEY and CDR2 SMNVEV (reference sequence). The study, taken as a whole, reports: CMV infection status of these donors was not known. Diversity of TCR beta correlated strongly with naive T cell percentage.

Sequencing was done on a sample of blood. This sequence originates from a man in his 60s in good health. V usage is TRBV27 and J usage is TRBJ2-4, with a possible D match to TRBD1 (6 bases). As DNA, the CDR3 is TGTGCCACCATGGACAGTACCAACATTCAGTACTTC. This translates into CATMDSTNIQYF.